Below are 12 T cell receptor beta chains sequenced from a single sample in a study of T cells in Graves' hyperthyroidism and ophthalmopathy. TCR beta CDR3 regions were amplified from RNA. First-round RT-PCR targeting the TCR CDR3 was performed with the HTBI primer set. TCRdb called the multiplex PCR reads again in MiXCR, with one record for every CDR3 protein. The sample has some 600,000 distinct CDR3 sequences, more than 11% seen once. Input material: blood. The receptors were sampled from a woman between 25 and 40 years old with Graves' hyperthyroidism that later progressed to Graves' ophthalmopathy.

This clonotype was seen ten or more times. The chain uses TRBV28 and TRBJ1-5; possible D gene TRBD1, 6 bases. Germline V CDR1 and CDR2: MDHEN, SYDVKM. V shed 6 bases and J shed 5 bases, with 17 bases lying between them. CDR3 length: 15 residues. This CDR3 is CASSLRGGADQPQHF. For the CDR3, the DNA is TGTGCCAGCAGCCTCCGGGGGGGCGCAGATCAGCCCCAGCATTTT.

A few counts support this clonotype. This sequence joins TRBV5-1 and TRBJ2-7; unclear D gene. Germline V gives CDR1 SGHRS, CDR2 YFSETQ. The CDR3 is 15 residues long. The V end lost 1 base, the J end lost 7 bases, and 18 bases lay between the germline ends. The CDR3 region is CASSLNGATPFEQYF. For the CDR3, the DNA is TGCGCCAGCAGCTTGAACGGAGCCACCCCTTTTGAGCAGTACTTC.

This clonotype was counted at least ten times. The chain is built from TRBV7-2 and TRBJ2-7; 12 bases agree with TRBD2. Germline values: CDR1 SGHTA, CDR2 FQGNSA. V lost 5 bases, J lost 5 bases, and 7 bases stayed unmatched. The CDR3 extends over 15 amino acids. CDR3 region: CASSPRLAGANEQYF. For the CDR3, the DNA is TGTGCCAGCAGCCCCAGACTAGCGGGAGCCAACGAGCAGTACTTC.

In this sample, this clonotype turned up a few times. The junction differs from germline at one of its ends, possibly a read error. The chain joins TRBV6-1 to TRBJ2-7, with 9 bases aligning to TRBD1. The CDR3 extends over 16 amino acids. Germline assignment: CDR1 MNHNS and CDR2 SASEGT. The DNA of the CDR3 is TGTGCCGGCAGTGAATCACAGGGGACAGGGACCTACGAGCAGTACTTC. Its translation is CAGSESQGTGTYEQYF.

This clonotype was counted many times. The V gene is TRBV11-2, the J gene TRBJ2-5; TRBD1 is a possible D gene (5 bases). Germline V CDR1 and CDR2: SGHAT, FQNNGV. The CDR3 spans 18 residues. V lost 5 bases to trimming and J lost 0 bases, with 22 bases between them. This CDR3 is CASSKQEGAQNYQETQYF. In DNA, the CDR3 is TGTGCCAGCAGCAAACAAGAAGGGGCGCAAAACTACCAAGAGACCCAGTACTTC.

This clonotype showed up just a few times. This rearrangement joins TRBV9 to TRBJ2-5; TRBD1 agrees at 8 bases. The CDR3 is 17 amino acids. With V trimmed by 2 bases and J by 1 base, 10 bases remained unmatched. CDR1 and CDR2 (germline): SGDLS, YYNGEE. The CDR3 region has the DNA TGTGCCAGCAGCGTTAGTTGGGGACAGGAGGGCCAAGAGACCCAGTACTTC. Translated, it gives CASSVSWGQEGQETQYF.

This clonotype was detected ten times or more. The genes are TRBV11-3 and TRBJ1-1; D remains unclear. The length of the CDR3 is 15 residues. Deletions cut 5 bases from V and 2 bases from J, with 15 bases between. In germline, CDR1 is SGHNT, CDR2 YENEEA. CDR3 amino acids: CASSGWAPGNTEAFF. The CDR3 coding sequence is TGTGCCAGCAGCGGCTGGGCCCCCGGCAACACTGAAGCTTTCTTT.

This clonotype was recorded many times. This rearrangement joins TRBV19 to TRBJ2-1, with TRBD2 identical over 11 bases. V was clipped by 3 bases and J by 7 bases; unmatched bases: 5. This CDR3 spans 15 amino acids. In germline, CDR1 is LNHDA, CDR2 SQIVND (reference sequence). CDR3 protein: CASSMLTSGINEQFF. The DNA for the CDR3 is TGTGCCAGTAGTATGTTGACTAGCGGGATTAATGAGCAGTTCTTC.

This clonotype was detected a few times. This rearrangement joins TRBV27 to TRBJ2-2; TRBD2 matches 11 bases. This CDR3 region has 16 residues. V shed 9 bases and J 3 bases; nucleotides not matched to a gene: 9. The germline CDR1 and CDR2 sequences are MNHEY and SMNVEV (reference sequence). The CDR3 loop reads CASRPGTSGYTGELFF. The CDR3 region has the DNA TGTGCCAGTCGTCCCGGGACTAGCGGTTACACCGGGGAGCTGTTTTTT.

This clonotype came up many times. The J gene is TRBJ1-2, the V gene TRBV12-3 or TRBV12-4, with a possible D match to TRBD1 (5 bases). The CDR3 contains 14 residues. V was trimmed by 3 bases and J by 2 bases, leaving 10 bases between them. The CDR3 DNA follows: TGTGCCAGCAGTTTGGTAGGGGTCAACTATGGCTACACCTTC. Translating gives CASSLVGVNYGYTF.

The CDR3 loop is CASSPRTSGITDTQYF. CDR3 in DNA: TGTGCCAGCAGCCCGAGGACTAGCGGTATCACAGATACGCAGTATTTT. The chain is built from TRBV7-2 and TRBJ2-3; 10 nucleotides line up with TRBD2. CDR1 is SGHTA, CDR2 FQGNSA, per germline. CDR3 size: 16 residues. The V segment lost 5 bases and the J segment 2 bases; nucleotides outside the gene matches: 7.

This clonotype was found many times. This chain connects TRBV24-1 to TRBJ1-1; perhaps TRBD1 as D (6 bases). Trimming removed 9 bases at V and 3 bases at J, with 22 bases between. The germline gives CDR1 KGHDR, CDR2 SFDVKD. CDR3 length: 16 amino acids. The CDR3, as DNA: TGTGCCACCCACCCTGACAGGAAGAGATTGGACACTGAAGCTTTCTTT. Translating gives CATHPDRKRLDTEAFF.